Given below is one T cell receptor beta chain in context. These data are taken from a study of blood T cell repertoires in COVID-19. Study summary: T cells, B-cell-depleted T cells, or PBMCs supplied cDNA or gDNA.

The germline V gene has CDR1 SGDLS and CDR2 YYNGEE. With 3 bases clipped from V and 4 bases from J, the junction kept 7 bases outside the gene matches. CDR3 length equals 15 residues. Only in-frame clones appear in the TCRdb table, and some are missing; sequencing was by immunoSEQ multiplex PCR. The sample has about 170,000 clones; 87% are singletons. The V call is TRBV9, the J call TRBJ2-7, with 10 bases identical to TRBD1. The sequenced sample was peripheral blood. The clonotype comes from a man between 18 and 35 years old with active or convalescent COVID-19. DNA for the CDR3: TGTGCCAGCAGCGCTTTGGGACAGGGGTGGTACGAGCAGTACTTC. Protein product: CASSALGQGWYEQYF. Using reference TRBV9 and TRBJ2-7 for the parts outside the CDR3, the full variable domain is DSGVTQTPKHLITATGQRVTLRCSPRSGDLSVYWYQQSLDQGLQFLIQYYNGEERAKGNILERFSAQQFPDLHSELNLSSLELGDSALYFCASSALGQGWYEQYFGPGTRLTVT.